This T cell receptor beta chain was captured by sequencing in a study of T cells in Graves' hyperthyroidism and ophthalmopathy. Study as a whole: Specimen type is peripheral blood, collected at initial diagnosis prior to any treatment.

Amplification of TCR beta CDR3 regions was performed using RNA transcripts as template. HTBI primers were employed in a first-round RT-PCR of the TCR CDR3. MiXCR, run by TCRdb on the multiplex PCR reads, gives a single entry per CDR3 protein. Of a few hundred thousand distinct CDR3 sequences listed, 11% to 15% are singletons. This clonotype was detected many times. The germline V gene encodes CDR1 LGHDT and CDR2 YNNKEL (reference sequence). The CDR3 is 13 amino acids. V lost 1 base and J 2 bases, leaving 5 bases between the germline ends. The TCR comes from a middle-aged woman with Graves' hyperthyroidism. Sequences were obtained from blood. J is TRBJ2-5 and V is TRBV3-1; D gene unclear. In DNA, the CDR3 is TGTGCCAGCAGCCAAGGCATTCAAGAGACCCAGTACTTC. Translation gives CASSQGIQETQYF.